The rows below give T cell receptor beta chains drawn from one sample of a study of glioma-infiltrating T cells. TCRdb analysed the multiplex PCR reads with MiXCR anew, one entry per CDR3 protein. The sample records tens of thousands of distinct CDR3 sequences, 35% to 45% being singletons. The material sequenced was glioma tissue, nonneoplastic brain tissue, or PBMCs (not recorded which). Receptors originate from a human donor with low-grade glioma or glioblastoma, undergoing nonglioma brain surgery, or in good health (not recorded which). The CDR3 runs from the conserved cysteine through the conserved F or W. D genes are given only for firm matches. Not every row has a clone size; where given, it reads once, few, many or a size class.

clone_size j_call v_call cdr3_length d_call cdr3_aa cdr3_nt
many TRBJ1-2 TRBV10-2 12 NA CASSESFYGYTF TGCGCCAGCTCCGAGAGCTTCTATGGCTACACCTTC
NA TRBJ1-1 TRBV7-6 16 NA CASSFWGQDRNTEAFF TGTGCAAGCAGCTTCTGGGGCCAGGACCGGAACACTGAAGCTTTCTTT
many TRBJ2-3 TRBV20-1 15 NA CSARPPAEVGDTQYF TGCAGTGCTAGACCTCCAGCGGAAGTGGGAGATACGCAGTATTTT
NA TRBJ2-1 TRBV6-5 18 TRBD2 CASQGLAGGPRSYNEPFF TGTGCCAGTCAGGGACTAGCGGGGGGTCCTAGGTCCTACAATGAGCCGTTCTTC
NA TRBJ1-5 TRBV6-6 14 NA CASSYGAGVQPQHF TGTGCCAGCAGTTACGGCGCGGGAGTTCAGCCCCAGCATTTT
many TRBJ2-3 TRBV6-1 15 NA CASSYTGLRTDTQYF TGTGCCAGCAGTTATACGGGACTTCGCACAGATACGCAGTATTTT
many TRBJ1-1 TRBV20-1 13 NA CSARDWENTEAFF TGCAGTGCTAGAGATTGGGAGAACACTGAAGCTTTCTTT
few TRBJ2-3 TRBV19 16 TRBD1 CASSGVRTGSTDTQYF TGTGCCAGTAGCGGCGTGCGGACAGGGAGCACAGATACGCAGTATTTT
NA TRBJ2-1 TRBV4-1 15 NA CASSQEGQGGYEQFF TGCGCCAGCAGCCAAGAGGGGCAGGGTGGCTATGAGCAGTTCTTC
NA TRBJ1-5 TRBV7-3 14 TRBD1 CASSPTGKNQPLHF TGCGCCAGCAGCCCGACAGGGAAAAATCAGCCCCTGCATTTT
many TRBJ2-7 TRBV10-1 14 NA CASSEWGGGYEQYF TGCGCCAGCAGTGAGTGGGGAGGGGGCTACGAGCAGTACTTC
NA TRBJ2-7 TRBV28 13 NA CASSVGGYNEQYF TGTGCCAGCAGCGTCGGAGGATACAACGAGCAGTACTTC
many TRBJ2-1 TRBV24-1 18 TRBD2 CATSTSWPGLAGEDEQFF TGTGCCACCAGTACCTCGTGGCCGGGACTAGCGGGAGAGGATGAGCAGTTCTTC
many TRBJ1-2 TRBV5-4 13 NA CASSPDSNYGYTF TGTGCCAGCAGCCCGGACAGTAACTATGGCTACACCTTC
many TRBJ1-2 TRBV7-9 12 NA CASSGGIYGYTF TGTGCCAGCAGCGGAGGGATCTATGGCTACACCTTC
many TRBJ1-1 TRBV12-3/TRBV12-4 15 NA CASSSKIDGNTEAFF TGTGCCAGCAGTTCAAAAATCGACGGGAACACTGAAGCTTTCTTT
many TRBJ1-5 TRBV28 16 NA CASSFGGAELGQPQHF TGTGCCAGCAGTTTTGGGGGGGCAGAGTTGGGTCAGCCCCAGCATTTT
NA TRBJ2-1 TRBV15 16 NA CATSRDLGTIGREQFF TGTGCCACCAGCAGAGATCTTGGGACCATCGGCCGTGAGCAGTTCTTC
few TRBJ2-1 TRBV29-1 17 TRBD2 CSVATSGTSLVYNEQFF TGCAGCGTTGCCACTAGCGGGACATCGCTGGTATACAATGAGCAGTTCTTC
many TRBJ1-1 TRBV10-3 19 NA CAISESQEPEYFMNTEAFF TGTGCCATCAGTGAGTCTCAAGAGCCGGAATACTTCATGAACACTGAAGCTTTCTTT
many TRBJ2-7 TRBV29-1 12 NA CTHMRSGYEQYF TGCACCCACATGCGTAGTGGCTACGAGCAGTACTTC
many TRBJ2-1 TRBV4-1 16 TRBD1 CASSQIDRGPYNEQFF TGCGCCAGCAGCCAAATTGACAGGGGGCCCTACAATGAGCAGTTCTTC
many TRBJ2-5 TRBV6-1 16 NA CASSSSSGYYQETQYF TGTGCCAGCAGTTCTAGTAGCGGCTACTACCAAGAGACCCAGTACTTC
many TRBJ2-7 TRBV5-8 15 NA CASSLGGARFYEQYF TGTGCCAGCAGCTTGGGGGGGGCGAGGTTCTACGAGCAGTACTTC
NA TRBJ2-3 TRBV6-2/TRBV6-3 19 NA CASSFYICSARDHSDTQYF NA
many TRBJ2-7 TRBV4-1 16 TRBD2 CASSLQILAGNYEQYF TGCGCCAGCAGCCTCCAAATACTAGCGGGAAACTACGAGCAGTACTTC
many TRBJ2-1 TRBV3-1 17 NA CASSGKVGDLTYNEQFF TGTGCCAGCAGCGGCAAGGTGGGAGACCTCACCTACAATGAGCAGTTCTTC
many TRBJ2-1 TRBV24-1 18 TRBD1 CATSDPQPGTGGYNEQFF TGTGCCACCAGTGATCCCCAACCGGGGACAGGGGGCTACAATGAGCAGTTCTTC
many TRBJ2-3 TRBV15 17 TRBD2 CATSLRALRELPDTQYF TGTGCCACCAGCTTACGAGCCTTGCGGGAGCTCCCAGATACGCAGTATTTT
many TRBJ1-1 TRBV15 17 NA CATSGRPQGSMNTEAFF TGTGCCACCAGCGGAAGGCCCCAGGGATCCATGAACACTGAAGCTTTCTTT
once TRBJ2-3 TRBV10-2 16 TRBD2 CASRASSGTSTDTQYF TGCGCCAGCAGAGCGTCTAGCGGGACTAGCACAGATACGCAGTATTTT
NA TRBJ2-1 TRBV12-5 17 TRBD2 CASSLVTGGGAYNEQFF TGTGCTAGTAGTTTGGTAACAGGTGGGGGGGCCTACAATGAGCAGTTCTTC
many TRBJ2-1 TRBV29-1 15 TRBD2 CSVAGSGMSYNEQFF TGCAGCGTTGCCGGAAGCGGGATGTCCTACAATGAGCAGTTCTTC
many TRBJ1-4 TRBV10-3 13 NA CAISGDGGEKLFF TGTGCCATCAGTGGGGACGGGGGCGAAAAACTGTTTTTT
many TRBJ2-7 TRBV20-1 16 TRBD2 CSASRTSGIASYEQYF TGCAGTGCTAGCAGGACTAGCGGTATCGCCTCCTACGAGCAGTACTTC
NA TRBJ2-7 TRBV7-2 13 NA CASSSPSKIEQYF TGTGCCAGCAGCTCCCCTAGCAAGATCGAGCAGTACTTC
many TRBJ2-3 TRBV14 19 TRBD2 CASSQPLIAGEGPRDTQYF TGTGCCAGCAGCCAACCTTTGATAGCGGGAGAGGGCCCGCGGGATACGCAGTATTTT
NA TRBJ2-7 TRBV19 15 NA CASNRGTDCSYEQYF TGTGCCAGTAATCGGGGGACAGATTGCTCCTATGAGCAGTACTTC
many TRBJ2-3 TRBV28 19 NA CASRRTVLLTTSSTDTQYF TGTGCCAGCAGACGGACAGTGCTTCTTACAACCTCTAGCACAGATACGCAGTATTTT
many TRBJ1-4 TRBV19 14 NA CASSFLGWNEKLFF TGTGCCAGTAGTTTCTTGGGCTGGAATGAAAAACTGTTTTTT
NA TRBJ2-1 TRBV4-2 18 TRBD2 CASSQEVTGLAVYNEQFF TGTGCCAGCAGCCAAGAAGTAACGGGACTAGCGGTTTACAATGAGCAGTTCTTC
many TRBJ2-2 TRBV4-2 13 NA CASSQAEGGELFF TGTGCCAGCAGCCAAGCAGAGGGCGGGGAGCTGTTTTTT
NA TRBJ2-5 TRBV6-2/TRBV6-3 15 TRBD2 CASSYLAGRQETQYF TGTGCCAGCAGTTACCTAGCGGGGCGCCAAGAGACCCAGTACTTC
many TRBJ2-7 TRBV3-1 14 NA CASSQTIGTYEQYF TGTGCCAGCAGCCAGACTATTGGTACCTACGAGCAGTACTTC
many TRBJ2-1 TRBV6-2/TRBV6-3 15 TRBD2 CASSYSRLAGDEQFF TGTGCCAGCAGTTACTCTCGGCTAGCGGGGGACGAGCAGTTCTTC